This TCR beta chain was recorded in a study of T cells after yellow fever vaccination. Findings of the study overall: Clones that expanded after primary vaccination mostly reappeared after the booster (nearly 98% CD4, approximately 85% CD8).

With V trimmed by 4 bases and J by 2 bases, 10 bases remained unmatched. The CDR3 length is 17 residues. The germline V gene encodes CDR1 MNHEY and CDR2 SVGAGI. This clonotype came up many times. Its specificity is not known. MiXCR, applied by TCRdb to the 5' RACE reads, yields one record per CDR3 protein. Of 200,000 to 300,000 distinct CDR3 sequences in the sample, approximately 3.5% are singletons; the top ten hold under 20%. The sequence derives from a man younger than 35 who received the YFV17D yellow fever vaccine. Sequencing used PBMCs, obtained 15 days after the yellow fever booster vaccination. The chain couples TRBV6-5 to TRBJ1-1; 10 positions match TRBD1. CDR3: CASSSSGTGDFNTEAFF. The CDR3, as DNA: TGTGCCAGCAGTTCTTCCGGGACAGGGGACTTTAACACTGAAGCTTTCTTT.